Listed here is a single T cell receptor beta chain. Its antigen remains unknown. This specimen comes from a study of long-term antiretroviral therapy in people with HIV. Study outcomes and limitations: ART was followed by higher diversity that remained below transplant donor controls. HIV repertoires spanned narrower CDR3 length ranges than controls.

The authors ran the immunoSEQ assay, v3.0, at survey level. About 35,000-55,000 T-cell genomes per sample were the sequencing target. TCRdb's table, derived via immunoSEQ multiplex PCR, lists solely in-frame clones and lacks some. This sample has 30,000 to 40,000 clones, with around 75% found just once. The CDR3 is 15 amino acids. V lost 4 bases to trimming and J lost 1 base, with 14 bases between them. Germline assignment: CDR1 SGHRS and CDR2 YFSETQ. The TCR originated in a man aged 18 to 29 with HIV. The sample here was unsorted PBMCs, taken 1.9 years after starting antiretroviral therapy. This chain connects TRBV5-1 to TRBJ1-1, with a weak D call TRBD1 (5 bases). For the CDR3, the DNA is TGCGCCAGCAGCACCTCCGGGGCAACGAACACTGAAGCTTTCTTT. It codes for CASSTSGATNTEAFF.